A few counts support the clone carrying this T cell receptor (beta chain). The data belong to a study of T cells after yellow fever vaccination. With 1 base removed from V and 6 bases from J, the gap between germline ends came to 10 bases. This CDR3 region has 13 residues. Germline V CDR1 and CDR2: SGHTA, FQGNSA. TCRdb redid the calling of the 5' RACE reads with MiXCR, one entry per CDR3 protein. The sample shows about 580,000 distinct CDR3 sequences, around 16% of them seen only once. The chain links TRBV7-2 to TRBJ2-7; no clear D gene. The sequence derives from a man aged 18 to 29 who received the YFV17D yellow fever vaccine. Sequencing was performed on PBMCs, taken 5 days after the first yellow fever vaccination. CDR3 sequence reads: CASSLERSAEQYV. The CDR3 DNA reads TGTGCCAGCAGCTTAGAACGGAGTGCCGAGCAGTACGTC.